A single sample gave rise to the 20 T cell receptor beta chains below, sequenced in a study of STAT5B mutations in CD4+ large granular lymphocyte leukemia. The repertoire was sequenced with immunoSEQ multiplex PCR; TCRdb's copy has only in-frame clones and lacks some. The sample comprises around 20,000 clones, around 78% of which are singletons, and under 0.5% rests with the top ten. The material sequenced was CD4+ T cells from blood buffy coats. Receptors originate from a human donor in good health.

The rearrangement joins TRBV19 to TRBJ2-5, with 12 bases matching TRBD1. With 6 bases clipped from V and 5 bases from J, the junction kept 7 bases outside the gene matches. The CDR3 is made up of 15 amino acids. CDR1 and CDR2 from the germline V gene are LNHDA and SQIVND (reference sequence). The CDR3 loop reads CASSPGQGALETQYF. CDR3 DNA: TGTGCCAGTAGCCCGGGACAGGGGGCTTTGGAGACCCAGTACTTC.

The chain has TRBV2 and TRBJ2-2, with 7 bases fitting TRBD1. The CDR3 covers 16 residues. Trimming cost V 5 bases and J 1 base; bases outside gene matches: 7. Germline CDR1 reads SNHLY; CDR2 reads FYNNEI. DNA of the CDR3: TGTGCCAGCAGTTTACTGGGACAGAAGAACACCGGGGAGCTGTTTTTT. This sequence encodes CASSLLGQKNTGELFF.

The chain recombines TRBV7-2 with TRBJ1-1, with D possibly TRBD1 on 5 matching bases. The CDR3 sequence is 14 residues long. Trimming left V 4 bases short and J 8 bases short, with 17 bases between. Germline V gene lookup returns CDR1 SGHTA and CDR2 FQGNSA. The CDR3 DNA reads as TGTGCCAGCAGCTCCTCCGGGACGGAAAACGAAGCTTTCTTT. It encodes CASSSSGTENEAFF.

This clone has just a few counts. The chain uses TRBV28 and TRBJ2-7; 9 bases agree with TRBD1. The CDR3 sequence is 15 residues long. CDR1 is MDHEN, CDR2 SYDVKM, per germline. The V gene end was trimmed by 3 bases and the J gene end by 4 bases; junction bases not matched to a gene: 7. The CDR3 sequence is CASSLGGQGRYEQYF. Here the CDR3 DNA reads TGTGCCAGCAGTTTGGGTGGACAGGGGCGGTACGAGCAGTACTTC.

The chain employs TRBV18 and TRBJ2-7; TRBD2 agrees at 13 bases. This CDR3 spans 17 amino acids. Trimming removed 0 bases from V and 3 bases from J; junction bases left unmatched: 5. Looked up from germline, CDR1 is KGHSH and CDR2 is LQKENI. The CDR3 loop reads CASSPPRTSGGVYEQYF. CDR3 sequence (DNA): TGTGCCAGCTCACCACCTCGGACTAGCGGGGGAGTCTACGAGCAGTACTTC.

This clone was detected once. This chain links TRBV6-5 with TRBJ1-1; D is perhaps TRBD1 (5 bases). V shed 4 bases and J shed 8 bases, with 11 bases lying between them. The germline CDR1 and CDR2 sequences are MNHEY and SVGAGI. This CDR3 is 12 amino acids long. For the CDR3, the DNA is TGTGCCAGCAGTTTCGGGACCGACGAAGCTTTCTTT. Its protein product is CASSFGTDEAFF.

This chain joins TRBV27 and TRBJ2-7, with D possibly being TRBD1 (6 bases). CDR1 is MNHEY and CDR2 is SMNVEV in the germline V gene (reference sequence). V lost 5 bases to trimming and J lost 5 bases, with 16 bases between them. The CDR3 sequence is 14 residues long. DNA of the CDR3: TGTGCCAGCAGTATGGGACAAATCCCGAACGAGCAGTACTTC. It translates to CASSMGQIPNEQYF.

This sequence joins TRBV7-3 and TRBJ2-2; a possible D gene is TRBD1 (6 bases). Trimming left V 4 bases short and J 0 bases short, with 9 bases between. This CDR3 has 15 amino acids. CDR1 and CDR2 (germline): SGHTA, FQGTGA. CDR3 in DNA: TGTGCCAGCAGCTCCAGGGGAGCGAACACCGGGGAGCTGTTTTTT. It translates to CASSSRGANTGELFF.

This chain connects TRBV9 to TRBJ1-2; tentatively, D is TRBD1 (6 bases). Germline V CDR1 and CDR2: SGDLS, YYNGEE. V was trimmed by 4 bases and J by 7 bases, leaving 20 bases between them. The CDR3 runs to 15 residues. CDR3 sequence reads: CASSPMQRRGTGYTF. The CDR3 DNA reads TGTGCCAGCAGCCCCATGCAGAGAAGGGGGACTGGCTACACCTTC.

This rearrangement joins TRBV6-6 to TRBJ2-1, with D perhaps assigned TRBD1 or TRBD2 (5 bases each). CDR3 size: 14 residues. Germline CDR1 reads MNHNY; CDR2 reads SVGAGI (reference sequence). V was shortened by 11 bases and J by 4 bases, with 18 bases between the two germline ends. DNA for the CDR3: TGTGCCTCTAGAGGAGAGGGGCCTTACAATGAGCAGTTCTTC. As protein: CASRGEGPYNEQFF.

The chain combines TRBV4-3 with TRBJ2-3, with a tentative D call TRBD1 (6 bases). V gave up 1 base and J gave up 0 bases, with 8 bases separating them. The CDR3 has 15 amino acids. Germline V gene data show CDR1 as LGHNA and CDR2 as YSLEER. DNA for the CDR3: TGCGCCAGCAGCCAAGGGGGGCCTAGCACAGATACGCAGTATTTT. Amino acid sequence: CASSQGGPSTDTQYF.

This chain uses TRBV19 with TRBJ1-2; possibly TRBD1 for D (6 bases). V lost 7 bases and J lost 1, with 10 bases in between. CDR1 and CDR2 from the germline V gene are LNHDA and SQIVND (reference sequence). The CDR3 length is 13 residues. CDR3 nucleotides: TGTGCCAGTAACCCCAGGGGTAACTATGGCTACACCTTC. It translates to CASNPRGNYGYTF. Complete variable domain (other parts from reference TRBV19 and TRBJ1-2): DGGITQSPKYLFRKEGQNVTLSCEQNLNHDAMYWYRQDPGQGLRLIYYSQIVNDFQKGDIAEGYSVSREKKESFPLTVTSAQKNPTAFYLCASNPRGNYGYTFGSGTRLTVV.

This chain uses TRBV2 with TRBJ2-7; D unresolved. Germline V gene sequence: CDR1 SNHLY, CDR2 FYNNEI. Trimming took off 8 bases at V and 5 bases at J, with 19 bases between the two ends. CDR3 length: 14 residues. The CDR3 DNA reads TGTGCCAGCCACCTCCTCGGCCGTCCCGACGAGCAGTACTTC. Translated: CASHLLGRPDEQYF.

The rearrangement joins TRBV5-4 to TRBJ1-4; the match to TRBD1 covers 7 bases. The CDR3 runs 13 residues. The germline V gene encodes CDR1 SGHNT and CDR2 YYREEE (reference sequence). Unmatched junction bases numbered 4, after V lost 3 bases and J lost 8 bases. CDR3 in amino acids: CASSSGTDEKLFF. DNA of the CDR3: TGTGCCAGCAGCTCCGGGACAGACGAAAAACTGTTTTTT.

This chain joins TRBV7-9 and TRBJ2-5; 13 bases fit TRBD2. Judging by the DNA end, TRBJ2-7 fits better; the J call may be wrong. The CDR3 is made up of 16 amino acids. Germline values: CDR1 SEHNR, CDR2 FQNEAQ (reference sequence). Written as DNA, the CDR3 is TGTGCCAGCAGCTTAGCGGGGACTAGCGGGATCCACGAGCAGTACTTC. Amino acids: CASSLAGTSGIHEQYF.

The chain links TRBV29-1 to TRBJ2-7, with D perhaps TRBD1 (6 bases). Germline V gene lookup returns CDR1 SQVTM and CDR2 ANQGSEA. The CDR3 has 11 amino acids. Trimming pared 7 bases from V and 4 bases from J, leaving 11 bases between. CDR3 bases: TGCAGCGGGCGGACAGATTACGAGCAGTACTTC. Its protein is CSGRTDYEQYF.

The chain uses TRBV6-1 and TRBJ2-7; TRBD2 agrees at 9 bases. This CDR3 spans 14 amino acids. Looked up from germline, CDR1 is MNHNS and CDR2 is SASEGT. Trimming cost V 6 bases and J 1 base; bases outside gene matches: 4. The CDR3, as DNA: TGTGCCAGCAGAGGCGGGGGGGGGTCCTACGAGCAGTACTTC. Protein sequence: CASRGGGGSYEQYF.

The chain employs TRBV5-1 and TRBJ2-5; 7 nucleotides line up with TRBD2. The CDR3 is made up of 16 amino acids. The germline V gene has CDR1 SGHRS and CDR2 YFSETQ. V was pared by 6 bases and J by 2 bases, with 13 bases of the junction left unmatched. The CDR3 sequence is CASKRTAPGLQETQYF. DNA for the CDR3: TGCGCCAGCAAAAGAACAGCTCCGGGACTACAAGAGACCCAGTACTTC.

This chain joins TRBV18 and TRBJ2-7, with D unclear. Germline V lookup: CDR1 KGHSH, CDR2 LQKENI. V was clipped by 3 bases and J by 5 bases, with 14 bases between them. The CDR3 has 14 residues. CDR3 sequence: CASSPGKMEDEQYF. The CDR3 DNA follows: TGTGCCAGCTCACCGGGGAAGATGGAAGACGAGCAGTACTTC.

The CDR3 DNA is TGTGCCAGCAGTTACCCTGGGGCGTTAGGCACTGAAGCTTTCTTT. Translated: CASSYPGALGTEAFF. The chain employs TRBV28 and TRBJ1-1; TRBD1 might be the D (5 bases). CDR1 and CDR2 (germline): MDHEN, SYDVKM. The CDR3 has 15 amino acids. Between the trimmed V and J ends, which lost 4 bases and 4 bases, there was a span of 16 bases.